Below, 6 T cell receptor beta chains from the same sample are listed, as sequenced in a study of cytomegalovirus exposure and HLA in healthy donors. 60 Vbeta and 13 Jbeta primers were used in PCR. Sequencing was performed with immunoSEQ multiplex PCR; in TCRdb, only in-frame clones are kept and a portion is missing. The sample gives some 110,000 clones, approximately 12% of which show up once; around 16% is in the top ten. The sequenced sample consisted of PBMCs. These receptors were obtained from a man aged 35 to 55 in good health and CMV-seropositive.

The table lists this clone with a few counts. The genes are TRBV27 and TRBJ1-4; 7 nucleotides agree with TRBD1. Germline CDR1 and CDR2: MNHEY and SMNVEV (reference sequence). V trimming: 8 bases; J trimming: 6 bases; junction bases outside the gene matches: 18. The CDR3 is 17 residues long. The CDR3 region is CASRRQGLYSSYEKLFF. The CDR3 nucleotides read TGTGCCAGCCGCCGACAGGGTTTGTACTCTTCGTATGAAAAACTGTTTTTT.

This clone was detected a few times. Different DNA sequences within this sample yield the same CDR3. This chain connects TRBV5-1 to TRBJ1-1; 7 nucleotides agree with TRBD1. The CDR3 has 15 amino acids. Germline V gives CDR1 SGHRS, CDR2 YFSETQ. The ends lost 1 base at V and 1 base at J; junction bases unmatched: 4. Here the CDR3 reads CASSLKGGPNTEAFF. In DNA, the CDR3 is TGCGCCAGCAGCTTGAAAGGGGGCCCGAACACTGAAGCTTTCTTT.

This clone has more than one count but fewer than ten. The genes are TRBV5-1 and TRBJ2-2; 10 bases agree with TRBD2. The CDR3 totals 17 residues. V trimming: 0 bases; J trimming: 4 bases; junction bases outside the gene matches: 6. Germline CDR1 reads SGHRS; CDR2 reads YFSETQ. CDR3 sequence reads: CASSLVTSGILTGELFF. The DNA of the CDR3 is TGCGCCAGCAGCTTGGTTACTAGCGGGATCCTCACCGGGGAGCTGTTTTTT.

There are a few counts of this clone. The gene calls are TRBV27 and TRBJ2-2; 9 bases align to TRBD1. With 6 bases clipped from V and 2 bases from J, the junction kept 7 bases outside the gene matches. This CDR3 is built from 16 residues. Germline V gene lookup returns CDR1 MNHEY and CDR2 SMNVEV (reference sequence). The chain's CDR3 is CASSLQGAQNTGELFF. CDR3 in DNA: TGTGCCAGCAGCCTACAGGGGGCTCAAAACACCGGGGAGCTGTTTTTT.

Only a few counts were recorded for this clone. DNA of the CDR3: TGCAGCGGAAGGGCGGGGAGTGAAGCTTTCTTT. Amino acid sequence: CSGRAGSEAFF. The chain combines TRBV29-1 with TRBJ1-1; D is undetermined. The CDR3 runs to 11 residues. Trimming removed 7 bases from V and 7 bases from J, with 13 bases in between. In germline, CDR1 is SQVTM, CDR2 ANQGSEA.

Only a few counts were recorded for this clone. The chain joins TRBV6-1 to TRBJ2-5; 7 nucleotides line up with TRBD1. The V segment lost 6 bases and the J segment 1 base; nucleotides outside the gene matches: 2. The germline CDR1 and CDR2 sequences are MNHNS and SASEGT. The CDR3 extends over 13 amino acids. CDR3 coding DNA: TGTGCCAGCAGCGAGGGGGCCCAAGAGACCCAGTACTTC. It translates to CASSEGAQETQYF.